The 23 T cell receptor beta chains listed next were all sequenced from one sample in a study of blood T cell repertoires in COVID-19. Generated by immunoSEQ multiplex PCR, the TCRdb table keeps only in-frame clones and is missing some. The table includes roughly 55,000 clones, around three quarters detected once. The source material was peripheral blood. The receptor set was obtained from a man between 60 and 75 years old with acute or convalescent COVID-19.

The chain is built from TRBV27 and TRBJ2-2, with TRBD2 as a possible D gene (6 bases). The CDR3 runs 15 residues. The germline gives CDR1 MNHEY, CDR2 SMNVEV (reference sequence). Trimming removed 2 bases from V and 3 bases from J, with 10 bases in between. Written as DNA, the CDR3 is TGTGCCAGCAGTTTAGGAGGGAGCTACACCGGGGAGCTGTTTTTT. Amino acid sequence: CASSLGGSYTGELFF.

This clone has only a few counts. The chain's CDR3 is CASSAEALNSPLHF. The CDR3, as DNA: TGTGCCAGCAGCGCAGAAGCACTAAATTCACCCCTCCACTTT. The chain joins TRBV11-1 to TRBJ1-6; D unresolved. V was shortened by 5 bases and J by 7 bases, with 12 bases between the two germline ends. The CDR3 covers 14 residues. Per germline, CDR1 SGHAT and CDR2 FQDESV (reference sequence).

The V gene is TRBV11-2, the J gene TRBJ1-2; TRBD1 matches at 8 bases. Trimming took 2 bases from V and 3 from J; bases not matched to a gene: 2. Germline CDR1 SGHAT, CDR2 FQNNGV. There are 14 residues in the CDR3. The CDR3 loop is CASSLSGGDYGYTF. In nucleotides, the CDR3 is TGTGCCAGCAGCTTATCAGGGGGCGACTATGGCTACACCTTC. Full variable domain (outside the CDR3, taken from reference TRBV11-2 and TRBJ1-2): EAGVAQSPRYKIIEKRQSVAFWCNPISGHATLYWYQQILGQGPKLLIQFQNNGVVDDSQLPKDRFSAERLKGVDSTLKIQPAKLEDSAVYLCASSLSGGDYGYTFGSGTRLTVV.

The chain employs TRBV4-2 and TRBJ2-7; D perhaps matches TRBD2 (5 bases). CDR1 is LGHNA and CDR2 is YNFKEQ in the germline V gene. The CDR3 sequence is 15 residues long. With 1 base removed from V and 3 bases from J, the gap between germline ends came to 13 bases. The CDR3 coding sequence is TGTGCCAGCAGCCAAGGAGGACTCTCCGACTACGAGCAGTACTTC. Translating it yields CASSQGGLSDYEQYF.

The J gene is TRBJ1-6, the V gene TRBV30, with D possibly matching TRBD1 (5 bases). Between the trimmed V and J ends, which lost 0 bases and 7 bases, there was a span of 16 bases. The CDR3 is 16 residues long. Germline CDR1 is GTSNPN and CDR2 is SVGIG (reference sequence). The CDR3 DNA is TGTGCCTGGAGTGTACCGGGACTCCCTATCAATTCACCCCTCCACTTT. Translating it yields CAWSVPGLPINSPLHF.

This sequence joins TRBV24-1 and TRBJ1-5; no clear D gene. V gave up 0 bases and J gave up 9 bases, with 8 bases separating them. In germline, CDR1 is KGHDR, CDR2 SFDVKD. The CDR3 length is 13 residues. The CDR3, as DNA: TGTGCCACCAGTGATTTGAACCGGGGGCCCCAGCATTTT. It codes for CATSDLNRGPQHF.

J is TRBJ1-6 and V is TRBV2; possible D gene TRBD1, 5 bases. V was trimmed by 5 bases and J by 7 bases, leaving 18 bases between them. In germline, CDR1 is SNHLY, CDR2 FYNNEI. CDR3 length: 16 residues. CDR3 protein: CASSQFARAANSPLHF. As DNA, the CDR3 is TGTGCCAGCAGTCAATTTGCCAGGGCTGCGAATTCACCCCTCCACTTT.

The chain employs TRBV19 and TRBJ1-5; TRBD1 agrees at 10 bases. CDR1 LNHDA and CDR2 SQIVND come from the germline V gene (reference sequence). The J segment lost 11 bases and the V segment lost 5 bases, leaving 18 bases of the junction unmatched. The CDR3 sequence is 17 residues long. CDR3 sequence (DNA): TGTGCCAGTAGTTCCAACGACGGACAGGGGGGTTTCACGGCCCAGCATTTT. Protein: CASSSNDGQGGFTAQHF.

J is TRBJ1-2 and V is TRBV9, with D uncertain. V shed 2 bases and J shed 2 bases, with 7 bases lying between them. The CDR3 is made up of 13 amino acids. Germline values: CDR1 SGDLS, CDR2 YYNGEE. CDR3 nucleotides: TGTGCCAGCAGCGTCGACGGGAACTATGGCTACACCTTC. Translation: CASSVDGNYGYTF.

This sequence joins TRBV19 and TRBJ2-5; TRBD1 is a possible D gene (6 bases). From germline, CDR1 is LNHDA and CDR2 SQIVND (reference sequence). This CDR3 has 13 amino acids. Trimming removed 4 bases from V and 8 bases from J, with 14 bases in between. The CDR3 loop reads CASSSRQVGTQYF. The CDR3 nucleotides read TGTGCCAGTAGTAGTCGACAGGTTGGCACCCAGTACTTC. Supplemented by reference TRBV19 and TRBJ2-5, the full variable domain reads DGGITQSPKYLFRKEGQNVTLSCEQNLNHDAMYWYRQDPGQGLRLIYYSQIVNDFQKGDIAEGYSVSREKKESFPLTVTSAQKNPTAFYLCASSSRQVGTQYFGPGTRLLVL.

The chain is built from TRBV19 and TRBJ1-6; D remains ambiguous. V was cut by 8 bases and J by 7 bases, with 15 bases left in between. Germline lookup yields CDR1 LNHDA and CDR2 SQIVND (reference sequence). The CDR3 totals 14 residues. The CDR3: CASENSSGNSPLHF. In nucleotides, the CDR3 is TGTGCCAGTGAGAACTCCTCAGGAAATTCACCCCTCCACTTT.

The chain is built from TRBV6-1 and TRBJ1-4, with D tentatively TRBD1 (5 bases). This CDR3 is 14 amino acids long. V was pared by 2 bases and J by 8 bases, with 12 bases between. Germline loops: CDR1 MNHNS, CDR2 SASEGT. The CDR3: CASSEPRGGEKLFF. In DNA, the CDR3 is TGTGCCAGCAGTGAACCGAGGGGAGGGGAAAAACTGTTTTTT.

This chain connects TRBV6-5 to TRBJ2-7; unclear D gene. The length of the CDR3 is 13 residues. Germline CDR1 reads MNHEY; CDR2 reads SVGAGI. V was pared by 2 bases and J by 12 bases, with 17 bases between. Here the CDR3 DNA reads TGTGCCAGCAGTTACGCCTCTCTCGCAGTTCTGTACTTC. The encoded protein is CASSYASLAVLYF.

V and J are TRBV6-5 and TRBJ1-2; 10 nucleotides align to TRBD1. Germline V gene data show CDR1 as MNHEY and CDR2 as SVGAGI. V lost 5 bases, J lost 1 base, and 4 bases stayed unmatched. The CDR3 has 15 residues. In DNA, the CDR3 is TGTGCCAGCAGTCTCGGGACAGGGGTTAACTATGGCTACACCTTC. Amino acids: CASSLGTGVNYGYTF.

CDR3 DNA: TGTGCCAGCAGCGTAGTCGGGAGCGCTGGAAACACCATATATTTT. Its protein product is CASSVVGSAGNTIYF. The V gene is TRBV9, the J gene TRBJ1-3; D gene ambiguous. The V end lost 0 bases, the J end lost 2 bases, and 9 bases lay between the germline ends. CDR1 and CDR2 (germline): SGDLS, YYNGEE. This CDR3 region has 15 residues.

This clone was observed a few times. The chain's CDR3 is CASSFTNYGYTF. The CDR3 region has the DNA TGTGCCAGCAGCTTCACTAACTATGGCTACACCTTC. This chain links TRBV5-6 with TRBJ1-2; no clear D. Between the trimmed V and J ends, which lost 2 bases and 0 bases, there was a span of 2 bases. Germline assignment: CDR1 SGHDT and CDR2 YYEEEE. The length of the CDR3 is 12 residues.

CDR3 sequence reads: CASSLWEGVLYGYTF. CDR3 DNA sequence: TGCGCCAGCAGTCTTTGGGAAGGGGTCCTCTATGGCTACACCTTC. J is TRBJ1-2 and V is TRBV4-1; D is perhaps TRBD1 (5 bases). This CDR3 region has 15 residues. Germline-derived CDR1 and CDR2 are MGHRA and YSYEKL. V lost 6 bases, J lost 4 bases, and 18 bases lay in between.

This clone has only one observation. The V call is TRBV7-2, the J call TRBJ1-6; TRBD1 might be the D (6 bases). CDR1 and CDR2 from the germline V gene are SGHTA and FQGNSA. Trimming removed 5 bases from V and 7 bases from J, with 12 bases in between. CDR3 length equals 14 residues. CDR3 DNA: TGTGCCAGCAGCCCACGGCAGGGGAATTCACCCCTCCACTTT. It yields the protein CASSPRQGNSPLHF.

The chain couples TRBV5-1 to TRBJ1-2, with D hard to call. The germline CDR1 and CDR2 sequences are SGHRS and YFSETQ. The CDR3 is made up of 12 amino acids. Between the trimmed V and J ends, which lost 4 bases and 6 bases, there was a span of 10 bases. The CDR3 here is CASSRDNHGYTF. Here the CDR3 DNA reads TGCGCCAGCAGCAGAGACAATCATGGCTACACCTTC.

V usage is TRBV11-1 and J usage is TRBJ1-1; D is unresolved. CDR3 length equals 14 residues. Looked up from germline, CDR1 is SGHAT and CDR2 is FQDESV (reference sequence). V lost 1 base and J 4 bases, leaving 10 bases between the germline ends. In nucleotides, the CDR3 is TGTGCCAGCAGCTTAGGGAGAGGGAGCACTGAAGCTTTCTTT. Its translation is CASSLGRGSTEAFF.

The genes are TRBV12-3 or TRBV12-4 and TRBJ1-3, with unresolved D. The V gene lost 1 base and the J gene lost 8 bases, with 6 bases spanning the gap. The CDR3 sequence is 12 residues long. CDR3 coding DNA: TGTGCCAGCAGTTTAGGGAGATACACCATATATTTT. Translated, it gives CASSLGRYTIYF.

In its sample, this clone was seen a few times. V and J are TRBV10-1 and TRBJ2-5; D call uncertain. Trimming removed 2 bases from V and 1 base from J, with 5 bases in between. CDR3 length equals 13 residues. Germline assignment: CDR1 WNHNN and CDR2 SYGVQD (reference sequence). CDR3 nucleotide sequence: TGCGCCAGCAGTGAGAGAGGCCAAGAGACCCAGTACTTC. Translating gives CASSERGQETQYF.

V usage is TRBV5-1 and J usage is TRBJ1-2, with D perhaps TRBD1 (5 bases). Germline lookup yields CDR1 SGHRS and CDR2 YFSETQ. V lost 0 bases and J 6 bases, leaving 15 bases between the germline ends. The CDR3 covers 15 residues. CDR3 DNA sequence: TGCGCCAGCAGCTTGGTTGACAGCTCCAGGGATGGCTACACCTTC. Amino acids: CASSLVDSSRDGYTF.